The 25 T cell receptor beta chains below were found in one sample sequenced in a study of blood T cell repertoires in COVID-19. Libraries were prepared by immunoSEQ multiplex PCR; TCRdb keeps only in-frame clonotypes and omits some of them. Counted here are 78,000 or so clones, 83% occurring once; the ten biggest clones make up approximately 6%. Sequenced: peripheral blood. These receptors came from a woman aged 55-70 years with acute or convalescent COVID-19.

V and J are TRBV18 and TRBJ2-7; TRBD1 matches 9 bases. CDR1 is KGHSH, CDR2 LQKENI, per germline. Trimming at V came to 3 bases and at J to 3 bases, leaving 9 bases not matched to a gene. The CDR3 length is 16 residues. CDR3 DNA sequence: TGTGCCAGCTCACCGTCGATGGACAGGGGCAACTACGAGCAGTACTTC. Its protein product is CASSPSMDRGNYEQYF.

The CDR3 bases are TGTGCCAGCAGCCCCGTTGCCGGGACTGCCAATGAGCAGTTCTTC. Encoded protein: CASSPVAGTANEQFF. This chain connects TRBV7-6 to TRBJ2-1, with D perhaps TRBD2 (6 bases). Trimming removed 5 bases from V and 6 bases from J, with 17 bases in between. Germline-derived CDR1 and CDR2 are SGHVS and FNYEAQ. This CDR3 spans 15 amino acids.

This clone came up a few times. The CDR3 DNA follows: TGTGCCAGCAGGACCTCGACAGGCTCTACGAAGCAGTACTTC. Encoded protein: CASRTSTGSTKQYF. The chain links TRBV6-5 to TRBJ2-7, with D possibly being TRBD1 (6 bases). CDR3 length equals 14 residues. The V end was cut by 6 bases, the J end by 8 bases, with 20 bases between. Germline-derived CDR1 and CDR2 are MNHEY and SVGAGI.

J is TRBJ2-5 and V is TRBV15; D not resolved. Trimming took 2 bases from V and 3 from J, leaving 10 bases between them. CDR1 and CDR2 (germline): LNHNV, YYDKDF (reference sequence). The CDR3 is made up of 14 amino acids. The CDR3, as DNA: TGTGCCACCAGCAGATACGACAATGAAGAGACCCAGTACTTC. It translates to CATSRYDNEETQYF.

The chain employs TRBV4-1 and TRBJ1-2; 8 bases fit TRBD1. Per the germline V gene, CDR1 is MGHRA and CDR2 is YSYEKL. This CDR3 spans 14 amino acids. J lost 5 bases, V lost 1 base, and 3 bases had no gene match. For the CDR3, the DNA is TGCGCCAGCAGCCAAGTAGACAGGGGATATGGCTACACCTTC. Its protein is CASSQVDRGYGYTF.

Here the CDR3 reads CASSSRPLEYGYTF. The CDR3 DNA reads TGTGCCAGCAGCTCCCGTCCGTTGGAGTATGGCTACACCTTC. The chain recombines TRBV11-2 with TRBJ1-2; no clear D gene. The germline V gene has CDR1 SGHAT and CDR2 FQNNGV. Trimming pared 4 bases from V and 5 bases from J, leaving 14 bases between. There are 14 residues in the CDR3.

There are a few counts of this clone. The chain combines TRBV2 with TRBJ2-7; D is possibly TRBD1 (6 bases). The V and J ends lost 6 bases and 5 bases respectively, with 11 bases between them. Germline V CDR1 and CDR2: SNHLY, FYNNEI. The CDR3 sequence is 12 residues long. DNA of the CDR3: TGTGCCAGCAGCGGGAACAGGGACGAGCAGTACTTC. Its protein product is CASSGNRDEQYF.

The count of this clone is one. The chain carries TRBV12-5 and TRBJ2-3; D may be TRBD1 (5 bases). Germline V gives CDR1 LGHNT, CDR2 FRNRAP. The CDR3 loop spans 14 amino acids. Trimming removed 6 bases at V and 1 base at J, with 11 bases between. Here the CDR3 DNA reads TGTGCTAGTGGCCAGGGCCGAGGCACAGATACGCAGTATTTT. This encodes CASGQGRGTDTQYF.

The CDR3 spells CASSEWTGGNYNEQFF. For the CDR3, the DNA is TGTGCCAGCAGTGAATGGACAGGGGGGAACTACAATGAGCAGTTCTTC. The chain carries TRBV6-1 and TRBJ2-1, with TRBD1 identical over 10 bases. The V gene end was trimmed by 2 bases and the J gene end by 3 bases; junction bases not matched to a gene: 4. Per germline, CDR1 MNHNS and CDR2 SASEGT. This CDR3 has 16 amino acids.

This chain uses TRBV5-1 with TRBJ1-2; TRBD1 might be the D (5 bases). The ends were cut back, 0 bases at V and 4 bases at J, with 10 bases in the middle. The CDR3 loop spans 14 amino acids. From germline, CDR1 is SGHRS and CDR2 YFSETQ. In DNA form, the CDR3 reads TGCGCCAGCAGCTTGGGGGGCCGTGGCTATGGCTACACCTTC. Amino acids: CASSLGGRGYGYTF.

V and J are TRBV20-1 and TRBJ1-2; the D is unclear. V lost 5 bases and J lost 4, with 8 bases in between. The germline CDR1 and CDR2 sequences are DFQATT and SNEGSKA (reference sequence). CDR3 length equals 11 residues. CDR3 region: CSAFTIYGYTF. DNA for the CDR3: TGCAGTGCTTTCACAATCTATGGCTACACCTTC.

This clone was seen once. The chain employs TRBV19 and TRBJ1-2, with TRBD1 identical over 8 bases. Looked up from germline, CDR1 is LNHDA and CDR2 is SQIVND (reference sequence). J lost 4 bases, V lost 1 base, and 5 bases had no gene match. The CDR3 consists of 15 residues. This chain's CDR3 is CASSIATTGAYGYTF. The CDR3 nucleotides read TGTGCCAGTAGTATAGCCACGACAGGGGCCTATGGCTACACCTTC.

J is TRBJ1-6 and V is TRBV30, with 11 bases that match TRBD1. The CDR3 sequence is 14 residues long. Trimming cost V 4 bases and J 8 bases; bases outside gene matches: 4. Germline V gene data show CDR1 as GTSNPN and CDR2 as SVGIG (reference sequence). The CDR3 protein is CAWTRTGGYSPLHF. The CDR3 nucleotides are TGTGCCTGGACGCGGACAGGGGGCTATTCACCCCTCCACTTT.

The chain has TRBV5-7 and TRBJ1-2, with unresolved D. TRBV5-7 is an open reading frame, and its role is uncertain. V shed 9 bases and J shed 4 bases, with 19 bases lying between them. This CDR3 has 14 amino acids. CDR3 protein: CANTLGRRPYGYTF. CDR3 nucleotides: TGTGCCAACACCTTGGGAAGGAGACCCTATGGCTACACCTTC.

This clone was picked up a small number of times. V and J are TRBV10-1 and TRBJ2-7; D call uncertain. The germline CDR1 and CDR2 sequences are WNHNN and SYGVQD (reference sequence). Trimming removed 2 bases at V and 5 bases at J, with 7 bases between. The CDR3 spans 12 residues. The CDR3, as DNA: TGCGCCAGCAGTGAGAATTTCAACGAGCAGTACTTC. It specifies CASSENFNEQYF.

V gene TRBV7-9 combines with J gene TRBJ1-2, with 9 bases fitting TRBD1. Looked up from germline, CDR1 is SEHNR and CDR2 is FQNEAQ (reference sequence). This CDR3 region has 14 residues. V trimming: 5 bases; J trimming: 7 bases; junction bases outside the gene matches: 8. CDR3 sequence reads: CASSADRGVSGYTF. The CDR3 nucleotides read TGTGCCAGCAGCGCGGACAGGGGAGTAAGTGGCTACACCTTC.

The genes are TRBV11-3 and TRBJ1-1, with TRBD1 as a possible D gene (6 bases). Trimming pared 5 bases from V and 3 bases from J, leaving 10 bases between. Germline V lookup: CDR1 SGHNT, CDR2 YENEEA. This CDR3 has 13 residues. The CDR3 bases are TGTGCCAGCAGCCGAGGACAGTACACTGAAGCTTTCTTT. Amino acid sequence: CASSRGQYTEAFF. Using reference TRBV11-3 and TRBJ1-1 for the parts outside the CDR3, the full variable domain is EAGVVQSPRYKIIEKKQPVAFWCNPISGHNTLYWYLQNLGQGPELLIRYENEEAVDDSQLPKDRFSAERLKGVDSTLKIQPAELGDSAVYLCASSRGQYTEAFFGQGTRLTVV.

This chain joins TRBV9 and TRBJ2-3, with D maybe TRBD2 (5 bases). Germline lookup yields CDR1 SGDLS and CDR2 YYNGEE. V lost 0 bases and J 2 bases, leaving 13 bases between the germline ends. This CDR3 comprises 16 residues. The CDR3 DNA is TGTGCCAGCAGCGTAGCGTCGGGGTATTCCACAGATACGCAGTATTTT. Its translation is CASSVASGYSTDTQYF.

CDR3 region: CASSQVQRGGRELFF. For the CDR3, the DNA is TGTGCCAGCAGCCAAGTACAGCGGGGGGGCCGGGAGCTGTTTTTT. The chain combines TRBV3-1 (or the pseudogene TRBV3-2) with TRBJ2-2, with TRBD2 identical over 10 bases. Germline V lookup: CDR1 LGHDT, CDR2 YNNKEL (reference sequence). The CDR3 is 15 amino acids. With V trimmed by 1 base and J by 9 bases, 5 bases remained unmatched.

CDR3 sequence reads: CASSVDRGDEKLFF. The CDR3, as DNA: TGTGCCAGCAGCGTAGACAGGGGTGATGAAAAACTGTTTTTT. The V and J genes are TRBV9 and TRBJ1-4, with 7 bases aligning to TRBD1. Germline V lookup: CDR1 SGDLS, CDR2 YYNGEE. After removal of 0 bases from V and 6 bases from J, the junction contained 2 bases not matched to a gene. The CDR3 runs 14 residues.

The V gene is TRBV15, the J gene TRBJ2-1; 10 bases match TRBD1. The CDR3 is made up of 19 amino acids. In germline, CDR1 is LNHNV, CDR2 YYDKDF (reference sequence). J lost 0 bases, V lost 4 bases, and 12 bases had no gene match. The CDR3: CATSNRTGGIKNSYNEQFF. CDR3 nucleotides: TGTGCCACCAGCAACCGGACAGGGGGGATCAAAAACTCCTACAATGAGCAGTTCTTC.

V and J are TRBV6-1 and TRBJ2-3, with 11 bases matching TRBD2. The CDR3 is 17 amino acids. The ends lost 4 bases at V and 0 bases at J; junction bases unmatched: 6. CDR1 and CDR2 (germline): MNHNS, SASEGT. The CDR3 loop is CASSVLAGDPSTDTQYF. DNA for the CDR3: TGTGCCAGCAGTGTACTAGCGGGAGACCCCAGCACAGATACGCAGTATTTT.

This chain connects TRBV5-1 to TRBJ1-4, with TRBD1 matching 9 bases. Germline CDR1 is SGHRS and CDR2 is YFSETQ. J was trimmed by 2 bases and V by 4 bases; bases with no gene match: 3. CDR3 length: 15 residues. For the CDR3, the DNA is TGCGCCAGCAGCGGGACAGGGTGGACTAATGAAAAACTGTTTTTT. This gives the protein CASSGTGWTNEKLFF.

The rearrangement links TRBV7-9 to TRBJ2-2; unclear D gene. Trimming shortened V by 5 bases and J by 7 bases, and 11 bases separated the two germline ends. Per the germline V gene, CDR1 is SEHNR and CDR2 is FQNEAQ (reference sequence). The CDR3 totals 13 residues. CDR3 DNA sequence: TGTGCCAGCAGCCCCCTTGAGGTCGGGGAGCTGTTTTTT. Translating gives CASSPLEVGELFF.

This clone has only a few counts. V and J are TRBV6-5 and TRBJ1-6; tentatively, D is TRBD1 (5 bases). Deletions cut 11 bases from V and 6 bases from J, with 14 bases between. CDR3 size: 13 residues. Germline CDR1 is MNHEY and CDR2 is SVGAGI. This CDR3 reads CAGTQGGNSPLHF. The CDR3 DNA reads as TGTGCCGGTACCCAGGGTGGTAATTCACCCCTCCACTTT.